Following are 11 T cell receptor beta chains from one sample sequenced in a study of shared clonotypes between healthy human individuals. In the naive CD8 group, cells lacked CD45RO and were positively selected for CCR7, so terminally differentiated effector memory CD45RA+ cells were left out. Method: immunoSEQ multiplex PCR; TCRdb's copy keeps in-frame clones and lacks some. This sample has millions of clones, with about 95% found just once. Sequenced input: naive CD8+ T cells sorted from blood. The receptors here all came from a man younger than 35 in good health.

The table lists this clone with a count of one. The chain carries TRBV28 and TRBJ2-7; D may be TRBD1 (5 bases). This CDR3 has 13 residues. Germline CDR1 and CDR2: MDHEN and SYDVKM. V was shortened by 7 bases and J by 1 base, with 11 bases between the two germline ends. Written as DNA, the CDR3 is TGTGCCAGCACAACCACAGGATCCTACGAGCAGTACTTC. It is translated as CASTTTGSYEQYF.

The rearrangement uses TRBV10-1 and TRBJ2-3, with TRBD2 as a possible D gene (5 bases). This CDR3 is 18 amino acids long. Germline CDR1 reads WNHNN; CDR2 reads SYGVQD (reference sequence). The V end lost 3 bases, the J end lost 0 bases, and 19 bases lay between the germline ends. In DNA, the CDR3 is TGCGCCAGCAGTGACGTAGAGCTGGTAGCGCCTAGCACAGATACGCAGTATTTT. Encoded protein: CASSDVELVAPSTDTQYF.

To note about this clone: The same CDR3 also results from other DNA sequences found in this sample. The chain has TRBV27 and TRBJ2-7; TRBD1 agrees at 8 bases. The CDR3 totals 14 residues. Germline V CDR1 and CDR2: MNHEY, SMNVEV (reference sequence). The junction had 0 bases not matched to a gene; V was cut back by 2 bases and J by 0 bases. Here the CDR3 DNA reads TGTGCCAGCAGTTTACAGGGGGCCTCCTACGAGCAGTACTTC. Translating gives CASSLQGASYEQYF.

The DNA for the CDR3 is TGTGCCAGCAGCAACTCTGAGAGTCTGGAGGTATACGAGCAGTACTTC. It encodes CASSNSESLEVYEQYF. J is TRBJ2-7 and V is TRBV5-4; D is perhaps TRBD2 (5 bases). The CDR3 has 16 residues. With 4 bases removed from V and 4 bases from J, the gap between germline ends came to 21 bases. Per germline, CDR1 SGHNT and CDR2 YYREEE (reference sequence).

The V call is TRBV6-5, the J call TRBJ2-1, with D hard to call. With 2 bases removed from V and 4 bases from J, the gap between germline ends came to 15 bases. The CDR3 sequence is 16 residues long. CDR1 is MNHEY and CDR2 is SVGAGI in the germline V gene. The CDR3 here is CASSYDTSYGYNEQFF. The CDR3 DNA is TGTGCCAGCAGTTACGACACGTCTTACGGGTACAATGAGCAGTTCTTC.

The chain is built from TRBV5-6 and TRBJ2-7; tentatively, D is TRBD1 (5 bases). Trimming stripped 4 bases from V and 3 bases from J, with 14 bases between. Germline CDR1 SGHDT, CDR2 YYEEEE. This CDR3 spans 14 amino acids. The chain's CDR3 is CASSDSQQDYEQYF. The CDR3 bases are TGTGCCAGCAGCGACAGCCAACAGGACTACGAGCAGTACTTC.

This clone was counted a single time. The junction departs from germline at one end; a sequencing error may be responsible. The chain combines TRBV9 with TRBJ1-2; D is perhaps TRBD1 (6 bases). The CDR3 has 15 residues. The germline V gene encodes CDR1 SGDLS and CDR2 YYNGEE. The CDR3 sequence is CASSGTDAGPTRPVF. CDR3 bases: TGTGCCAGCAGCGGGACAGACGCGGGGCCTACCCGTCCGGTTTTC.

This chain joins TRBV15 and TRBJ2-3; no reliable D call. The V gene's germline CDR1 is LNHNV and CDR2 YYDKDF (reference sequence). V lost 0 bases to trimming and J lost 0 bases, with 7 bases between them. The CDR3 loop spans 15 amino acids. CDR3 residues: CATSREGASTDTQYF. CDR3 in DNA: TGTGCCACCAGCAGAGAGGGTGCTAGCACAGATACGCAGTATTTT. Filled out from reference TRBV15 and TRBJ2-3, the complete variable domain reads DAMVIQNPRYQVTQFGKPVTLSCSQTLNHNVMYWYQQKSSQAPKLLFHYYDKDFNNEADTPDNFQSRRPNTSFCFLDIRSPGLGDTAMYLCATSREGASTDTQYFGPGTRLTVL.

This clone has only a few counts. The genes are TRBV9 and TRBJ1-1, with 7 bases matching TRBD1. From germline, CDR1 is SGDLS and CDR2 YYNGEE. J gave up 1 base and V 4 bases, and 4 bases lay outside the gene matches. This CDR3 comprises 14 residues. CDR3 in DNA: TGTGCCAGCAGCCCAAACAGGGGGAACACTGAAGCTTTCTTT. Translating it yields CASSPNRGNTEAFF.

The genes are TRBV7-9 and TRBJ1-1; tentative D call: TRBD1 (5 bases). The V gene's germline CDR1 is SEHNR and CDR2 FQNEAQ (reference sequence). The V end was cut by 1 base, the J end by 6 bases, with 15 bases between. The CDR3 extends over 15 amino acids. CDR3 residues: CASSLGKGRGAEAFF. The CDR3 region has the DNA TGTGCCAGCAGCTTAGGAAAGGGTCGAGGGGCTGAAGCTTTCTTT.

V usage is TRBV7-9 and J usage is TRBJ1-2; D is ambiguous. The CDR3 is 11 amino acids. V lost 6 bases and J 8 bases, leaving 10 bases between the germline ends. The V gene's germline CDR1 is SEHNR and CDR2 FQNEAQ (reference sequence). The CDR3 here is CASSSPKGYTF. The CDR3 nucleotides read TGTGCCAGCAGTTCTCCAAAAGGCTACACCTTC.